This TCR beta chain was found in a study of blood T cell repertoires in COVID-19. Overall study context: Sites in the United States, Italy and Spain provided acute and convalescent COVID-19 samples.

Sequencing was performed with immunoSEQ multiplex PCR; in TCRdb, only in-frame clones are kept and a portion is missing. The table records around 480,000 clones, roughly nine tenths of them present only once. The source material was PBMCs or T cells enriched from blood (not recorded which). This sequence was found in a woman between 18 and 30 years old who had recovered from COVID-19.

The CDR3 is CATSDLEDALRGDYGYTF. CDR3 in DNA: TGTGCCACCAGTGACCTTGAAGACGCCCTGCGAGGCGACTATGGCTACACCTTC. The chain employs TRBV24-1 and TRBJ1-2; D not resolved. Germline CDR1 and CDR2: KGHDR and SFDVKD. The CDR3 is 18 amino acids. The germline V and J ends were trimmed by 4 bases and 3 bases, with 23 bases remaining between them.